The 5 T cell receptor beta chains reported below all come from one sample, sequenced in a study of T-cell reconstitution after alpha-beta-depleted transplantation in children. Unique molecular identifiers were incorporated during preparation of the TCRbeta library. MiXCR, applied by TCRdb to the PCR reads, yields one record per CDR3 protein. The sample contains about 300,000 distinct CDR3 sequences, 10% of which appear only once. Material: PBMCs, obtained before TCRalphabeta/CD19-depleted stem cell transplant. Every receptor here comes from a boy under three years old with acute myeloid leukemia, due to receive a stem cell transplant.

The chain joins TRBV28 to TRBJ1-2, with D possibly matching TRBD1 (5 bases). The V and J ends lost 3 bases and 2 bases respectively, with 13 bases between them. From germline, CDR1 is MDHEN and CDR2 SYDVKM. This CDR3 spans 15 amino acids. CDR3 protein: CASSFSDRNNYGYTF. The CDR3 nucleotides read TGTGCCAGCAGTTTTTCCGACAGAAACAACTATGGCTACACCTTC.

This clonotype appeared many times. The chain uses TRBV7-9 and TRBJ1-4; possible D gene TRBD1, 5 bases. Germline lookup yields CDR1 SEHNR and CDR2 FQNEAQ (reference sequence). The CDR3 runs 14 residues. V was trimmed by 1 base and J by 3 bases, leaving 6 bases between them. The chain's CDR3 is CASSLGGSNEKLFF. The CDR3 DNA reads as TGTGCCAGCAGCTTAGGGGGGTCTAATGAAAAACTGTTTTTT.

This clonotype was observed at least ten times. The gene calls are TRBV29-1 and TRBJ2-2, with TRBD2 matching 7 bases. The germline CDR1 and CDR2 sequences are SQVTM and ANQGSEA. Trimming took 4 bases from V and 4 from J; bases not matched to a gene: 3. This CDR3 is built from 13 residues. The CDR3 sequence: CSVVTGGTGELFF. CDR3 bases: TGCAGCGTTGTAACGGGAGGCACCGGGGAGCTGTTTTTT.

A note on this clonotype: This sequence may be a read error, since a much larger clone differs from it by one base. The rearrangement links TRBV9 to TRBJ2-4; D may be TRBD2 (6 bases). From germline, CDR1 is SGDLS and CDR2 YYNGEE. The length of the CDR3 is 15 residues. The CDR3 region has the DNA TGTGCCAGCAGCGTAGACGGGATCGGGAGAAACATTCGGTACTTC. As protein: CASSVDGIGRNIRYF.

This clonotype was seen a handful of times. The chain recombines TRBV7-9 with TRBJ2-5; 9 bases are a match to TRBD1. The CDR3 is 16 amino acids. Germline V gives CDR1 SEHNR, CDR2 FQNEAQ (reference sequence). The ends lost 1 base at V and 5 bases at J; junction bases unmatched: 8. The CDR3 DNA reads TGTGCCAGCAGCTTAGTCGGACAGGGGCGCCGGGAGACCCAGTACTTC. Translated: CASSLVGQGRRETQYF.